This is a list of T cell receptor beta chains from one sample in a study of CD4+ T cells in melanoma. Assay: immunoSEQ multiplex PCR; the TCRdb copy retains only in-frame clones and omits some. Found here are about 140,000 clones, 80% to 95% of them singletons; the top ten hold more than 1.5%. Receptors were obtained from a human donor with melanoma. CDR3s include the opening cysteine and the closing phenylalanine or tryptophan. The D gene is left open where the match is weak. Size values are once, few and many counts, or a class for expanded clones, and some rows have none.

clone_size	d_call	v_call	j_call	cdr3_nt	cdr3_aa
NA	NA	TRBV9	TRBJ1-3	TGTGCCAGCAGCCGGACCCCGGGGAGCTCTGGAAACACCATATATTTT	CASSRTPGSSGNTIYF
NA	NA	TRBV7-9	TRBJ2-3	TGTGCCAGCAGTTATACTCAGAGCCTGGATACGCAGTATTTT	CASSYTQSLDTQYF
NA	NA	TRBV19	TRBJ1-5	TGTGCCAGTAGTATCACACAGCCTGGGAGCAATCAGCCCCAGCATTTT	CASSITQPGSNQPQHF
NA	NA	TRBV20-1	TRBJ2-5	TGCAGTGCTATCGTTACGGAGACCCAGTACTTC	CSAIVTETQYF
NA	NA	TRBV14	TRBJ1-2	TGTGCCAGCAGCCATAGAGGGCACGACTTATATGGCTACACCTTC	CASSHRGHDLYGYTF
NA	TRBD1	TRBV7-2	TRBJ2-3	TGTGCCAGCAGCCTGCCGGGACAGGGCTCAGATACGCAGTATTTT	CASSLPGQGSDTQYF
NA	NA	TRBV7-9	TRBJ2-1	TGTGCCAGCAGGCCGGAGGGTAGCGGATCCAATGAGCAGTTCTTC	CASRPEGSGSNEQFF
NA	TRBD2	TRBV5-1	TRBJ2-5	TGCGCCAGCAGGGACGGGACTAGCGGGGGCCTAAGGACGTACTTC	CASRDGTSGGLRTYF
NA	NA	TRBV2	TRBJ2-3	TGTGCCAGCAGTGGGACCGTTATGACAGATACGCAGTATTTT	CASSGTVMTDTQYF
NA	NA	TRBV29-1	TRBJ2-1	TGCAGCGCCGAAACAGGGATTACCTACAATGAGCAGTTCTTC	CSAETGITYNEQFF
once	NA	TRBV9	TRBJ1-5	TGTGCCAGCAGCCCCGGCCCGCTAGGACCGCTTATTAGTGGTCAGCCCCAGCATTTT	CASSPGPLGPLISGQPQHF
NA	NA	TRBV19	TRBJ2-7	TGTGCCAGTAGTATAGTTGGGGGTCGCTCCTACGAGCAGTACTTC	CASSIVGGRSYEQYF
NA	NA	TRBV6-1	TRBJ1-4	TGTGCCAGCAGTGAAGTGGGGGGCCGGGAAAAACTGTTTTTT	CASSEVGGREKLFF
once	TRBD1	TRBV4-1	TRBJ2-1	TGCGCCAGCAGCCAAGTAGGTAGCAGGGGGAATCACAATGAGCAGTTCTTC	CASSQVGSRGNHNEQFF
NA	TRBD2	TRBV9	TRBJ2-1	TGTGCCAGCAGCGTTATAGCGGGGGGGCAAAATGAGCAGTTCTTC	CASSVIAGGQNEQFF
NA	NA	TRBV18	TRBJ1-1	TGTGCCAGCTCACTGACCCGAGCGGGGCCGCTAGCTTTCTTT	CASSLTRAGPLAFF
NA	NA	TRBV14	TRBJ1-2	TGTGCCAGCAGCCAAGAAGCGATTGGACTGTCCAACTATGGCTACACCTTC	CASSQEAIGLSNYGYTF
NA	NA	TRBV5-4	TRBJ1-2	TGTGCCAGCAGCTTGGACTCGCCATTACGTCACCAACGGAACTATGGCTACACCTTC	CASSLDSPLRHQRNYGYTF
NA	NA	TRBV19	TRBJ2-1	TGTGCCAGTAGTATCTCGGCAGGGCCGGCGAGCTCCTACAATGAGCAGTTCTTC	CASSISAGPASSYNEQFF
NA	TRBD1	TRBV7-9	TRBJ2-7	TGTGCCAGCAGCTGGACAGGGGCCTTCCAGGAGCAGTACTTC	CASSWTGAFQEQYF
NA	NA	TRBV5-1	TRBJ1-2	TGCGCCAGCAGCTTGGAGGGGGATTACTATGGCTACACCTTC	CASSLEGDYYGYTF
NA	NA	TRBV6-1	TRBJ1-5	TGTGCCAGCAGTGCCCGGGGTAGCAATCAGCCCCAGCATTTT	CASSARGSNQPQHF
NA	TRBD1	TRBV30	TRBJ2-1	TGTGCCTGGACCCGGACAGGGGGAAGCTACAATGAGCAGTTCTTC	CAWTRTGGSYNEQFF
once	NA	TRBV7-2	TRBJ2-2	TGTGCCAGCAGCTTAGATCCTAGGGAGGGGGCCGGGGAGCTGTTTTTT	CASSLDPREGAGELFF
NA	NA	TRBV27	TRBJ1-2	TGTGCCAGCAGGTATACAGACAGCTATGGCTACACCTTC	CASRYTDSYGYTF
NA	TRBD1	TRBV2	TRBJ2-3	TGTGCCAGCACCCGGAACAGGGGCGTAGATACGCAGTATTTT	CASTRNRGVDTQYF
NA	NA	TRBV6-5	TRBJ2-1	TGTGCCAGCAGTTATGGGGGGTTATACAATGAGCAGTTCTTC	CASSYGGLYNEQFF
once	TRBD1	TRBV4-1	TRBJ1-4	TGCGCCAGCAGCCAAGATGGGACAGGGACAGCTAATGAAAAACTGTTTTTT	CASSQDGTGTANEKLFF
NA	TRBD1	TRBV5-4	TRBJ1-4	TGTGCCAGCAGCTTGGGGGGACAGTCTAATGAAAAACTGTTTTTT	CASSLGGQSNEKLFF
NA	NA	TRBV2	TRBJ1-5	TGTGCCAGCAGTGTACAGGGATTCAATCAGCCCCAGCATTTT	CASSVQGFNQPQHF
NA	NA	TRBV7-9	TRBJ1-1	TGTGCCAGCACTCTTTACCGGGCTCCCGGCTCTGAAGCTTTCTTT	CASTLYRAPGSEAFF
NA	NA	TRBV7-8	TRBJ2-5	TGTGCCAGCAGCTACCCAGGAGAGACCCAGTACTTC	CASSYPGETQYF
NA	TRBD1	TRBV28	TRBJ1-1	TGTGCCAGCAGTCCCCGGGGCAGGGGGAGCACTGAAGCTTTCTTT	CASSPRGRGSTEAFF
once	NA	TRBV6-5	TRBJ2-3	TGTGCCAGCAGGCGGACTGCTAGCACAGATACGCAGTATTTT	CASRRTASTDTQYF
NA	NA	TRBV30	TRBJ2-7	TGTGCCTGGAGTGCGAATTCCGGGACGGAGTACTTC	CAWSANSGTEYF
NA	TRBD1	TRBV19	TRBJ1-2	TGTGCCAGTACCCCCCTGGCAGGGGGTCCTTATGGCTACACCTTC	CASTPLAGGPYGYTF
NA	NA	TRBV7-9	TRBJ1-2	TGTGCCAGCAGCTTAGTCCCGTTGAGGTTTGCAGGGGTTCATGGCTACACCTTC	CASSLVPLRFAGVHGYTF
NA	NA	TRBV30	TRBJ1-1	TGTGCCTCGACAGTGAACACTGAAGCTTTCTTT	CASTVNTEAFF
NA	TRBD2	TRBV4-1	TRBJ2-4	TGCGCCAGCAGCCAAGGCGGACTAGCCCCCCGACATCAGTACTTC	CASSQGGLAPRHQYF
NA	TRBD2	TRBV27	TRBJ2-1	TGTGCCAGCAGACGGACTAGCCACAATGAGCAGTTCTTC	CASRRTSHNEQFF